This T cell receptor beta chain came from a study of identical twins. From the 5' RACE reads, TCRdb called clonotypes with MiXCR, one entry per CDR3 protein. The profile shows 140,000 to 150,000 distinct CDR3 sequences, roughly 3.3% of them singletons. This clonotype was counted at least ten times. Germline CDR1 DFQATT, CDR2 SNEGSKA (reference sequence). There are 16 residues in the CDR3. Trimming at V came to 6 bases and at J to 2 bases, leaving 11 bases not matched to a gene. V and J are TRBV20-1 and TRBJ2-3; 10 nucleotides match TRBD2. The sequenced sample was memory T cells sorted from blood. The receptor comes from a man between 18 and 35 years old in good health. In DNA form, the CDR3 reads TGCAGTGCCCAGCCGGGACTAGCGCGCGCCACAGATACGCAGTATTTT. This translates into CSAQPGLARATDTQYF.